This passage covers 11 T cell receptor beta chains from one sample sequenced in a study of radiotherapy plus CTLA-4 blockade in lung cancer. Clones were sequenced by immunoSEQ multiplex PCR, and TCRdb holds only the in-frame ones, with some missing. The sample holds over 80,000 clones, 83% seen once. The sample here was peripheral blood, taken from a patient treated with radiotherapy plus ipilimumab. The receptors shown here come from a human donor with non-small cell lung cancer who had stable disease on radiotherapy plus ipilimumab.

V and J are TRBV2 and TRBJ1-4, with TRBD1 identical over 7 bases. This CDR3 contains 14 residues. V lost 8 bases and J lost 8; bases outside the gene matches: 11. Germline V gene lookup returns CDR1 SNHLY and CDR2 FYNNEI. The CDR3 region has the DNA TGTGCCAGCCAACCCCACCAGGGGGGGGAAAAACTGTTTTTT. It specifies CASQPHQGGEKLFF.

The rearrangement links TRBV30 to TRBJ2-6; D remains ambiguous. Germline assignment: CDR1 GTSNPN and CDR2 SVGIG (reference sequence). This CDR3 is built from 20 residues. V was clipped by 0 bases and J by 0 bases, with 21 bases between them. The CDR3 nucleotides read TGTGCCTGGAGTGTAGGTCAGGTTTTTTCGATATCCTCTGGGGCCAACGTCCTGACTTTC. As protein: CAWSVGQVFSISSGANVLTF. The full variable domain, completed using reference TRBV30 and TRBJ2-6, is SQTIHQWPATLVQPVGSPLSLECTVEGTSNPNLYWYRQAAGRGLQLLFYSVGIGQISSEVPQNLSASRPQDRQFILSSKKLLLSDSGFYLCAWSVGQVFSISSGANVLTFGAGSRLTVL.

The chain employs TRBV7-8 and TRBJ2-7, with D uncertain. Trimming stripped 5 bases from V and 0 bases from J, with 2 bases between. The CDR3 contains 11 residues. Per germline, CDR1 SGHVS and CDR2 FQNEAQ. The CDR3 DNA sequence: TGTGCCAGCAGCCCCTCCTACGAGCAGTACTTC. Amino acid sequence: CASSPSYEQYF.

The CDR3 DNA follows: TGTGCCAGCAGCTTAGTCGTTACGGGAGGGGGCGAGCAGTACTTC. It is translated as CASSLVVTGGGEQYF. The chain links TRBV7-2 to TRBJ2-7; 8 nucleotides match TRBD2. Germline loops: CDR1 SGHTA, CDR2 FQGNSA. Trimming removed 1 base from V and 6 bases from J; junction bases left unmatched: 8. This CDR3 is built from 15 residues.

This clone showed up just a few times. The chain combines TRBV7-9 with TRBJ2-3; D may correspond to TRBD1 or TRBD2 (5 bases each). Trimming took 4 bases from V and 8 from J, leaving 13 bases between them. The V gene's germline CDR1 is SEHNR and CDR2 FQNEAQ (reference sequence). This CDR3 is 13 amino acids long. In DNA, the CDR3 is TGTGCCAGCAGCTCCCCGGGGCGCCCTACGCAGTATTTT. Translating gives CASSSPGRPTQYF.

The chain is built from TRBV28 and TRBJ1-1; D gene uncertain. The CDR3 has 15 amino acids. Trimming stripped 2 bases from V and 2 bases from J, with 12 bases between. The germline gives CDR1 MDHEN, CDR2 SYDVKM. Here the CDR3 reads CASSLGPPGNTEAFF. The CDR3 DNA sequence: TGTGCCAGCAGTTTAGGTCCCCCGGGCAACACTGAAGCTTTCTTT.

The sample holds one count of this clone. The DNA for the CDR3 is TGTGCCAGCAGCTTGGAGCCGACAGGGGCCCGCACAGATACGCAGTATTTT. This sequence encodes CASSLEPTGARTDTQYF. This sequence joins TRBV5-4 and TRBJ2-3, with TRBD1 matching over 8 bases. V lost 0 bases, J lost 1 base, and 7 bases stayed unmatched. The V gene's germline CDR1 is SGHNT and CDR2 YYREEE (reference sequence). CDR3 length equals 17 residues.

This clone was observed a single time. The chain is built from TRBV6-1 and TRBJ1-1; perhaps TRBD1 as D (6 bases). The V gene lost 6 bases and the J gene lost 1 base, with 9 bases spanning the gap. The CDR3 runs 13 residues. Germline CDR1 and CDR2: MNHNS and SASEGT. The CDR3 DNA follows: TGTGCCAGCAGGAAAGGGGGGAACACTGAAGCTTTCTTT. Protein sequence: CASRKGGNTEAFF.

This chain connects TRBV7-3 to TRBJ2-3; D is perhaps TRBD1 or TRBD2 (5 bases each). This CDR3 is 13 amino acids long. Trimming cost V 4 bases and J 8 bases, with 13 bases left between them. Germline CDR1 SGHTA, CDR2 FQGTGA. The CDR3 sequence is CASSSTASGTQYF. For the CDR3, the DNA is TGTGCCAGCAGCTCGACAGCGAGCGGTACGCAGTATTTT.

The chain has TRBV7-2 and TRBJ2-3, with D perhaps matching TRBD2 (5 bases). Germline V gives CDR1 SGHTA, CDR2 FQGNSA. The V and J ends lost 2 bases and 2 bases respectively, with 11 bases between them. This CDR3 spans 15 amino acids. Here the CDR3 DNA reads TGTGCCAGCAGCTTAAGCGGACTGAACACAGATACGCAGTATTTT. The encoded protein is CASSLSGLNTDTQYF.

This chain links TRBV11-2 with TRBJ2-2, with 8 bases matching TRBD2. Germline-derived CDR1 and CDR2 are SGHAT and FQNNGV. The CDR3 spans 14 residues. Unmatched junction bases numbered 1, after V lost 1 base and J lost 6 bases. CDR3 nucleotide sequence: TGTGCCAGCAGCTTAGCCGGGGGGGCCGGGGAGCTGTTTTTT. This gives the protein CASSLAGGAGELFF.